The 6 T cell receptor beta chains presented below share a single source sample, sequenced in a study of shared T cell receptors in the human thymus. Using immunoSEQ multiplex PCR, the repertoire was profiled, and TCRdb retains in-frame clones only, with some absent. The data hold about 660,000 clones, with about 87% observed a single time. This sample also belongs to another study, concerning human thymus T cells.

The sequencing sample was made of thymocytes. Receptor source: a boy younger than two with a congenital heart defect.

The genes are TRBV5-4 and TRBJ2-1; 10 bases are a match to TRBD1. Germline V gene lookup returns CDR1 SGHNT and CDR2 YYREEE (reference sequence). Trimming removed 2 bases from V and 3 bases from J; junction bases left unmatched: 5. This CDR3 is 16 amino acids long. CDR3 loop: CASSFRDRGNYNEQFF. CDR3 nucleotide sequence: TGTGCCAGCAGCTTCCGGGACAGGGGAAACTACAATGAGCAGTTCTTC.

The chain recombines TRBV12-5 with TRBJ1-5; 8 nucleotides line up with TRBD1. This CDR3 comprises 15 residues. Trimming at V came to 6 bases and at J to 4 bases, leaving 8 bases not matched to a gene. Germline V lookup: CDR1 LGHNT, CDR2 FRNRAP. CDR3 nucleotide sequence: TGTGCTAGTGGGCCGACAGGGGAGGGGAATCAGCCCCAGCATTTT. Its translation is CASGPTGEGNQPQHF.

The rearrangement uses TRBV6-1 and TRBJ2-7; maybe TRBD1 (5 bases). Germline CDR1 reads MNHNS; CDR2 reads SASEGT. This CDR3 comprises 17 residues. Trimming left V 3 bases short and J 3 bases short, with 21 bases between. CDR3 region: CASSDPCRGPGYYEQYF. CDR3 sequence (DNA): TGTGCCAGCAGTGATCCGTGTAGGGGCCCAGGCTACTACGAGCAGTACTTC.

Details on this clone: The same CDR3 is also encoded by other DNA sequences in this sample. The chain joins TRBV12-5 to TRBJ1-5; D is perhaps TRBD1 (5 bases). This CDR3 contains 19 residues. Germline values: CDR1 LGHNT, CDR2 FRNRAP. With 6 bases removed from V and 0 bases from J, the gap between germline ends came to 24 bases. Here the CDR3 DNA reads TGTGCTAGTGGCAAGACCCCGGGACTGCAGGGCGATAGCAATCAGCCCCAGCATTTT. It specifies CASGKTPGLQGDSNQPQHF. Variable domain in full (rest from reference TRBV12-5 and TRBJ1-5): DARVTQTPRHKVTEMGQEVTMRCQPILGHNTVFWYRQTMMQGLELLAYFRNRAPLDDSGMPKDRFSAEMPDATLATLKIQPSEPRDSAVYFCASGKTPGLQGDSNQPQHFGDGTRLSIL.

The chain is built from TRBV10-2 and TRBJ2-7, with 7 bases aligning to TRBD1. Looked up from germline, CDR1 is WSHSY and CDR2 is SAAADI. V lost 3 bases to trimming and J lost 5 bases; unmatched junction nucleotides: 10. The length of the CDR3 is 15 residues. The CDR3 loop reads CASSDGRGHRNEQYF. DNA of the CDR3: TGCGCCAGCAGTGACGGAAGGGGGCATAGAAACGAGCAGTACTTC.

V usage is TRBV9 and J usage is TRBJ2-7, with 7 bases identical to TRBD2. The CDR3 loop spans 14 amino acids. Losses at the gene ends were 3 bases for V and 5 bases for J; bases not matched to a gene: 8. CDR1 and CDR2 from the germline V gene are SGDLS and YYNGEE. CDR3 sequence (DNA): TGTGCCAGCAGCGGGGGGGGAAACTTGGACGAGCAGTACTTC. Translated, it gives CASSGGGNLDEQYF.